This T cell receptor (beta chain) comes out of a study of blood T cell repertoires in COVID-19. About the study: The United States, Italy and Spain were the sources of the acute and convalescent COVID-19 samples. T cells, B-cell-depleted T cells, or PBMCs supplied cDNA or gDNA.

This clone was seen only a few times. One end of the junction does not line up with germline, which may come from a read error. Source study methods: Reference gene primer amplification in the assay estimated nucleated cell counts. Clones were sequenced by immunoSEQ multiplex PCR, and TCRdb holds only the in-frame ones, with some missing. That table is the source of V, J and clone size, and D and trimming were worked out from the DNA. The table lists 250,000 to 350,000 clones, about 87% of them singletons, with about 8% in the top ten. Germline V CDR1 and CDR2: MNHNS, SASEGT. The CDR3 has 13 residues.

The source material was peripheral blood. The chain joins TRBV6-1 to TRBJ1-2; D call uncertain. This sequence originates from a woman aged 45-65 years who had recovered from COVID-19. This chain's CDR3 is CASREGLFYGYTF. CDR3 coding DNA: TGTGCCAGCAGGGAAGGTCTCTTCTATGGCTACACCTTC.